This paragraph reports one T cell receptor (beta chain). CDR3 size: 16 residues. Losses at the gene ends were 4 bases for V and 5 bases for J; bases not matched to a gene: 14. The germline gives CDR1 SGHRS, CDR2 YFSETQ. Allocation to cohorts depended on clinical history reported by the participants. Up to 2 weeks before entering the study, exposed participants had met a COVID-19 case. This entry is derived from a study of blood T cell repertoires in COVID-19. About the research overall: Samples of COVID-19 (acute and convalescent) were obtained from the United States, Italy and Spain. Sample material is recorded as cDNA or gDNA derived from T cells, B-cell-depleted T cells, or PBMCs.

The assay was immunoSEQ multiplex PCR, and TCRdb's table has in-frame clones only and misses some. This sample has about 220,000 clones; around 87% occur once, and the top ten carry roughly 16%. The chain links TRBV5-1 to TRBJ2-7; 8 nucleotides agree with TRBD1. Sequencing input: PBMCs or T cells enriched from blood (not recorded which). This receptor was obtained from a young man who had been exposed to COVID-19. The chain's CDR3 is CASSPRRRGQVDEQYF. CDR3 nucleotides: TGCGCCAGCAGCCCCAGGAGGAGGGGACAGGTGGACGAGCAGTACTTC.